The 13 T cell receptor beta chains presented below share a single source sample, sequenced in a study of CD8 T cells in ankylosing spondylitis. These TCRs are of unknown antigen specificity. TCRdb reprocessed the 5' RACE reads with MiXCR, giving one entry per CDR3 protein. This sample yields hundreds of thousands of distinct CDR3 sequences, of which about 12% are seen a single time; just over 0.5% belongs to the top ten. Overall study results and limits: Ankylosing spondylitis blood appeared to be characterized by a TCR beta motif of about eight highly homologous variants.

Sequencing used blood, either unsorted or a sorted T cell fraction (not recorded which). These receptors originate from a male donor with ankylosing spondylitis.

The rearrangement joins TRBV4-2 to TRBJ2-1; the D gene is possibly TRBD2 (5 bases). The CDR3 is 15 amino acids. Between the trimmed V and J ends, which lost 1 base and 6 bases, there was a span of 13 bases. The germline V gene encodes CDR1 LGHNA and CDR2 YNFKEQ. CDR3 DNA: TGTGCCAGCAGCCAAGTTAAAGAGGGCGGCAATGAGCAGTTCTTC. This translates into CASSQVKEGGNEQFF.

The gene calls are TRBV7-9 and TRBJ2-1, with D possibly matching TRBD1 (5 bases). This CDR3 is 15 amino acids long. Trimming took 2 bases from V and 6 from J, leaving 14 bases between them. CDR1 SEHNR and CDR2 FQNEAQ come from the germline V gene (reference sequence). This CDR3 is CASSLTRAGPNEQFF. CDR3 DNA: TGTGCCAGCAGCTTAACCAGGGCAGGCCCCAATGAGCAGTTCTTC. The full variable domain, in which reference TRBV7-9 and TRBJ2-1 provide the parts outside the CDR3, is DTGVSQNPRHKITKRGQNVTFRCDPISEHNRLYWYRQTLGQGPEFLTYFQNEAQLEKSRLLSDRFSAERPKGSFSTLEIQRTEQGDSAMYLCASSLTRAGPNEQFFGPGTRLTVL.

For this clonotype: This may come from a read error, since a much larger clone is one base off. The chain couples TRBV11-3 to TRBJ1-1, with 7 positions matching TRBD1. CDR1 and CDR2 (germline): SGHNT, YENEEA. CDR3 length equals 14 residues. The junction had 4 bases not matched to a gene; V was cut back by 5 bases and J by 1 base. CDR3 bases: TGTGCCAGCAGCAAGGGACAGTCGAACACTGAAGCTTTCTTT. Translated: CASSKGQSNTEAFF.

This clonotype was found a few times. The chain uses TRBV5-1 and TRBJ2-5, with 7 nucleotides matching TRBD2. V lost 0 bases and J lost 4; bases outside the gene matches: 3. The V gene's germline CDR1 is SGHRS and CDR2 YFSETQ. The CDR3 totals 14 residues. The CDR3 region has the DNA TGCGCCAGCAGCTTGGGAGTAGCGGGAGAGACCCAGTACTTC. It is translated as CASSLGVAGETQYF.

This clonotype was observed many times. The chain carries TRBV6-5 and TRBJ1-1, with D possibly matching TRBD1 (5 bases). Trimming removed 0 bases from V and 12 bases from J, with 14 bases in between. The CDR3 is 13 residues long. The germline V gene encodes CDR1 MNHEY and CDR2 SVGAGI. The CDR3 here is CASSYSKGIRSFF. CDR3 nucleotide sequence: TGTGCCAGCAGTTACTCGAAGGGGATTAGGTCTTTCTTT.

CDR3: CATSRPGLEQYF. CDR3 coding DNA: TGTGCCACCAGCAGGCCGGGGCTCGAGCAGTACTTC. The V gene is TRBV15, the J gene TRBJ2-7; D may match TRBD1 or TRBD2 (5 bases each). V was trimmed by 3 bases and J by 6 bases, leaving 9 bases between them. CDR1 is LNHNV and CDR2 is YYDKDF in the germline V gene (reference sequence). This CDR3 region has 12 residues. Filled out from reference TRBV15 and TRBJ2-7, the complete variable domain reads DAMVIQNPRYQVTQFGKPVTLSCSQTLNHNVMYWYQQKSSQAPKLLFHYYDKDFNNEADTPDNFQSRRPNTSFCFLDIRSPGLGDTAMYLCATSRPGLEQYFGPGTRLTVT.

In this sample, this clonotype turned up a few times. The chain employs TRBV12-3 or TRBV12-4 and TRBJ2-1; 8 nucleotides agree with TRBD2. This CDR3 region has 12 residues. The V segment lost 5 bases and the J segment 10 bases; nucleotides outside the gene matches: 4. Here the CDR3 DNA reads TGTGCCAGCAGTCTGACTAGCGTCGAGCAGTTCTTC. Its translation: CASSLTSVEQFF.

CDR3 amino acids: CASSPRALNNEQFF. The DNA of the CDR3 is TGCGCCAGCAGCCCCAGGGCACTAAACAATGAGCAGTTCTTC. The chain couples TRBV4-1 to TRBJ2-1, with a possible D match to TRBD1 (5 bases). This CDR3 region has 14 residues. V dropped 4 bases and J dropped 5 bases, with 12 bases sitting between them. Germline V gene data show CDR1 as MGHRA and CDR2 as YSYEKL.

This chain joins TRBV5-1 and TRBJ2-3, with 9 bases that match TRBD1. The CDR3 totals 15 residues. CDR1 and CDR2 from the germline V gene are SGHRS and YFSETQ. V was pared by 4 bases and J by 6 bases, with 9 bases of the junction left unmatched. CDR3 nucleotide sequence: TGCGCCAGCAGCCTAACAGGGGGCATGCAGGATACGCAGTATTTT. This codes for CASSLTGGMQDTQYF.

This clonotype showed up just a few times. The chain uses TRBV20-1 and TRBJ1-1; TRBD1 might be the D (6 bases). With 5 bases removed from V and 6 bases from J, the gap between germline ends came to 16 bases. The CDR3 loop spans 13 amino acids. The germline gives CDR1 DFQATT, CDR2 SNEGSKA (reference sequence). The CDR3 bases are TGCAGTGCTCCCCTTCCGTGGGGGCCTGAAGCTTTCTTT. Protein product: CSAPLPWGPEAFF.

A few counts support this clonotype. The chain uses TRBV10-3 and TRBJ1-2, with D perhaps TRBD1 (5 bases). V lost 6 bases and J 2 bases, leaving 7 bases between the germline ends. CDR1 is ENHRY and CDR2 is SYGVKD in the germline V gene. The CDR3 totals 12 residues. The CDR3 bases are TGTGCCATCAGAGGGGAAAACTATGGCTACACCTTC. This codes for CAIRGENYGYTF.

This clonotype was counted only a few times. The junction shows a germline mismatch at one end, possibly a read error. CDR3 DNA: TGTGCCACCAGCAAGGTCCCCCTAAGCTACGAGCAGTACTTC. Its translation: CATSKVPLSYEQYF. The chain uses TRBV5-5 and TRBJ2-7; D unclear. Germline CDR1 reads SGHKS; CDR2 reads YYEKEE (reference sequence). CDR3 length: 14 amino acids. Filled out from reference TRBV5-5 and TRBJ2-7, the complete variable domain reads DAGVTQSPTHLIKTRGQQVTLRCSPISGHKSVSWYQQVLGQGPQFIFQYYEKEERGRGNFPDRFSARQFPNYSSELNVNALLLGDSALYLCATSKVPLSYEQYFGPGTRLTVT.

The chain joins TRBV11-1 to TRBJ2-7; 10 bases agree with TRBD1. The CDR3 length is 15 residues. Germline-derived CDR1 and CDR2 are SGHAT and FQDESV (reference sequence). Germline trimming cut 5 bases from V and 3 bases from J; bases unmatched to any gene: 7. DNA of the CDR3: TGTGCCAGCAGCAGGGGACAGGGGCCCAACTACGAGCAGTACTTC. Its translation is CASSRGQGPNYEQYF.